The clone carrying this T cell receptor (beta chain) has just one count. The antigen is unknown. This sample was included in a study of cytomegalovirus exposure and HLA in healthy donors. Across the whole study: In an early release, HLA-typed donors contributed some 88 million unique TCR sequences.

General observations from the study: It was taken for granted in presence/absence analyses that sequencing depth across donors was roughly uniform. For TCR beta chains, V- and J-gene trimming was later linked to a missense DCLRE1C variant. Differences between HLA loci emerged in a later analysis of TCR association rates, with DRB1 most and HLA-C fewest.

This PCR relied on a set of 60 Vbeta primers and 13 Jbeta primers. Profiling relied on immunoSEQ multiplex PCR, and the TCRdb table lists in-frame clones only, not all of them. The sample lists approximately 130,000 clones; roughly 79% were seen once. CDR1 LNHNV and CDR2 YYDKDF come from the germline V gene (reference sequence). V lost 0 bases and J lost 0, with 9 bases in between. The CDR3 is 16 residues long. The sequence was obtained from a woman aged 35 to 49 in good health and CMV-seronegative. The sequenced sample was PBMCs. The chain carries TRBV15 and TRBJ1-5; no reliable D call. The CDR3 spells CATSREKDTSNQPQHF. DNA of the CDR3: TGTGCCACCAGCAGAGAAAAAGACACTAGCAATCAGCCCCAGCATTTT.